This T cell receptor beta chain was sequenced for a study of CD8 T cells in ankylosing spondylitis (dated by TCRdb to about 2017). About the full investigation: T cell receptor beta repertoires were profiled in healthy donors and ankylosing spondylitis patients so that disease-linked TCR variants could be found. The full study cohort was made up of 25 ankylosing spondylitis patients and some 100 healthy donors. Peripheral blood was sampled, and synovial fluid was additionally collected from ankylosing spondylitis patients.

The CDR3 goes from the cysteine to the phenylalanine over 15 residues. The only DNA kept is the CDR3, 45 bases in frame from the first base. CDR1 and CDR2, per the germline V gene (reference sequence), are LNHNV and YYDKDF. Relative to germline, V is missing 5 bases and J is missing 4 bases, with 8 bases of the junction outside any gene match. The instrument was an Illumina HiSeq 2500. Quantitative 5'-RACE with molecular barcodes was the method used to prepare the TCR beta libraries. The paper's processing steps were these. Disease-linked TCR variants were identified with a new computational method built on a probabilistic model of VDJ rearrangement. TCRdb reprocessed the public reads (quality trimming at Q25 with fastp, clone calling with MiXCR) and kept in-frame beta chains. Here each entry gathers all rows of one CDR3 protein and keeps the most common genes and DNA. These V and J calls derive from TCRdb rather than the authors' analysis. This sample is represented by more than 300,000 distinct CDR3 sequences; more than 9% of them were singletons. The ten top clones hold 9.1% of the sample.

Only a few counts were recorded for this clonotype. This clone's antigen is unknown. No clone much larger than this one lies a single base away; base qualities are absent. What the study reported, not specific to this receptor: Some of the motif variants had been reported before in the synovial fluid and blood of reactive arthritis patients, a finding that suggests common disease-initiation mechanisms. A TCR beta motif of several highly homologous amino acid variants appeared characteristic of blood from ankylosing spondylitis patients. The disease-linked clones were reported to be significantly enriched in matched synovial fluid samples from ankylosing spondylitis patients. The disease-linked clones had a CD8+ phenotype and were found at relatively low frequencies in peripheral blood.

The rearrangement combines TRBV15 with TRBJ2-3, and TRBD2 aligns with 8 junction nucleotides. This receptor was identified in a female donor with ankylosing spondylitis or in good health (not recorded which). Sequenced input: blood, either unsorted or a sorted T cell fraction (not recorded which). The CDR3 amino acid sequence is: CATSSRGGHADTQYF. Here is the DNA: TGTGCCACCAGCTCCCGGGGGGGCCACGCAGATACGCAGTATTTT.